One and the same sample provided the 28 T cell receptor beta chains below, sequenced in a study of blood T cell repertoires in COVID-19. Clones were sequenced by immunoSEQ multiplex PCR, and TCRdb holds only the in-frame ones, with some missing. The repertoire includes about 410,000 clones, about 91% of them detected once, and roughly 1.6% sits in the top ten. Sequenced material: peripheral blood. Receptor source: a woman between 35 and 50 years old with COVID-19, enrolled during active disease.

As DNA, the CDR3 is TGCGCCAGCAGCCAAGGACAGGGGAGCACTGAAGCTTTCTTT. Translated, it gives CASSQGQGSTEAFF. This chain joins TRBV5-1 and TRBJ1-1, with 9 nucleotides matching TRBD1. This CDR3 is 14 amino acids long. V was clipped by 4 bases and J by 4 bases; unmatched bases: 5. Germline V gene data show CDR1 as SGHRS and CDR2 as YFSETQ.

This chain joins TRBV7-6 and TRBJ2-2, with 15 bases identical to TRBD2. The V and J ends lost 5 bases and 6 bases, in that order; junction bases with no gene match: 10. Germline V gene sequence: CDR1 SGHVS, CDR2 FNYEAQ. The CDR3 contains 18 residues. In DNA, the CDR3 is TGTGCCAGCAGCGCCGCCGGACTAGCGGGGGGGCCACCCGGGGAGCTGTTTTTT. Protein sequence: CASSAAGLAGGPPGELFF.

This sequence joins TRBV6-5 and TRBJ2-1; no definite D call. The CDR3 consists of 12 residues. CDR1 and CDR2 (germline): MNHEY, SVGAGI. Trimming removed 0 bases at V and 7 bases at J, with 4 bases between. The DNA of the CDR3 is TGTGCCAGCAGTTACTCCAAAAATGAGCAGTTCTTC. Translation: CASSYSKNEQFF.

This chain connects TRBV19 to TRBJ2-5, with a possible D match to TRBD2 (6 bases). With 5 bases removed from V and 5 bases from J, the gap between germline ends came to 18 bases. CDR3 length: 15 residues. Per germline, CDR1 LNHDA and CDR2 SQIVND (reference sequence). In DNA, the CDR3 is TGTGCCAGTAGTCCCTCATTGGAGGGCCTGGAGACCCAGTACTTC. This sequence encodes CASSPSLEGLETQYF.

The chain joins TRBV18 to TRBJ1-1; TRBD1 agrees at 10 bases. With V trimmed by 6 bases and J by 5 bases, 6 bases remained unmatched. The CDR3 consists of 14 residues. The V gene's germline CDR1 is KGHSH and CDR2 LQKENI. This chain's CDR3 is CASSETGGLTEAFF. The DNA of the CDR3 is TGTGCCAGCTCCGAGACAGGGGGCTTGACTGAAGCTTTCTTT.

CDR3 protein: CASSVGYEPDTQYF. DNA for the CDR3: TGTGCCAGCAGCGTAGGTTACGAGCCAGATACGCAGTATTTT. This chain links TRBV9 with TRBJ2-3; D is uncertain. The CDR3 is made up of 14 amino acids. CDR1 is SGDLS, CDR2 YYNGEE, per germline. Trimming removed 0 bases from V and 4 bases from J, with 9 bases in between.

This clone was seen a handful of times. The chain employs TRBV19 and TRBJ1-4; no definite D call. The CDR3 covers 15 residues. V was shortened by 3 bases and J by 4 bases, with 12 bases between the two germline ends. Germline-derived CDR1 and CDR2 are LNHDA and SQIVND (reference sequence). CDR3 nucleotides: TGTGCCAGTAGTATGTATCGGTCCGGTAATGAAAAACTGTTTTTT. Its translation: CASSMYRSGNEKLFF.

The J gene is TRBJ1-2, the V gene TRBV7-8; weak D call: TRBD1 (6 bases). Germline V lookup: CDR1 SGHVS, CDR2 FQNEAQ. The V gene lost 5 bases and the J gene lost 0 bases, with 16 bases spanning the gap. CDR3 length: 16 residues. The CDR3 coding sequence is TGTGCCAGCAGCCATACGGACAGATCAGCTAACTATGGCTACACCTTC. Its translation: CASSHTDRSANYGYTF.

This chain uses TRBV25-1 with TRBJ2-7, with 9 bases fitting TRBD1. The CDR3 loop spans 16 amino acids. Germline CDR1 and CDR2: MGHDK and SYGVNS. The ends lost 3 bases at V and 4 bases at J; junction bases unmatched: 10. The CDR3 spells CASSEPRQGGFYEQYF. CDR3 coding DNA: TGTGCCAGCAGTGAGCCGAGACAGGGGGGTTTTTACGAGCAGTACTTC.

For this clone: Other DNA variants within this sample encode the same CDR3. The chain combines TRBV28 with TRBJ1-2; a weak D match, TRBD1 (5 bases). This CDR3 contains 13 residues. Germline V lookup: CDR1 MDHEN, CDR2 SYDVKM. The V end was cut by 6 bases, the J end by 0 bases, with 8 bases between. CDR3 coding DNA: TGTGCCAGCAGCCTGACAGCTAACTATGGCTACACCTTC. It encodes CASSLTANYGYTF.

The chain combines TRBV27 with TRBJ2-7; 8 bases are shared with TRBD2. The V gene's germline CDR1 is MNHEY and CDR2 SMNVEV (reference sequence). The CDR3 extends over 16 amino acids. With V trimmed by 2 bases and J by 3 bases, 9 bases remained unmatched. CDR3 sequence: CASSLPRGGLLYEQYF. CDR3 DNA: TGTGCCAGCAGTTTACCCCGGGGGGGCCTCCTCTACGAGCAGTACTTC.

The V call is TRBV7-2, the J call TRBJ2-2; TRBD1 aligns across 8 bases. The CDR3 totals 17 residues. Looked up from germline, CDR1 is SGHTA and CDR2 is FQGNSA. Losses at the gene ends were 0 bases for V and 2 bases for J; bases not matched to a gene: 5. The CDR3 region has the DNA TGTGCCAGCAGCTTAGCACCGGGACAGGTTAACACCGGGGAGCTGTTTTTT. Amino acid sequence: CASSLAPGQVNTGELFF.

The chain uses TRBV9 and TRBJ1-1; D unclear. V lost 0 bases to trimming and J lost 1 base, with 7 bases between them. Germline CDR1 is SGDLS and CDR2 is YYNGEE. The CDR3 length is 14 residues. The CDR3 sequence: CASSVEARNTEAFF. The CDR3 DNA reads TGTGCCAGCAGCGTAGAAGCGAGGAACACTGAAGCTTTCTTT.

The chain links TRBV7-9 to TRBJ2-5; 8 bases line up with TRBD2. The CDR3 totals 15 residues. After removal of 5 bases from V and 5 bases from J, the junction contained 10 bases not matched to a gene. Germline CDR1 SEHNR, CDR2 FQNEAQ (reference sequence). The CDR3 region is CASSPLKTGGETQYF. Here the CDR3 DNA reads TGTGCCAGCAGCCCGCTGAAGACGGGGGGGGAGACCCAGTACTTC.

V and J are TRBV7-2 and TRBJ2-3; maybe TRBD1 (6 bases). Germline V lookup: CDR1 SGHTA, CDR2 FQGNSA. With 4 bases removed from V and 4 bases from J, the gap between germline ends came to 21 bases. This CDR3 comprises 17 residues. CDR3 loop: CASSSPKHRVRSDTQYF. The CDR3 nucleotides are TGTGCCAGCAGCTCACCCAAACACAGGGTTCGGTCAGATACGCAGTATTTT.

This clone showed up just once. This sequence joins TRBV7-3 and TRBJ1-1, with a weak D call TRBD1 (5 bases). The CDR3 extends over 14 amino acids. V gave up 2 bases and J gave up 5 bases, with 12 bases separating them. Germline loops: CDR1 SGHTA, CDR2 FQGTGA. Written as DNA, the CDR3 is TGTGCCAGCAGCTTAGACGGGGGAATTACTGAAGCTTTCTTT. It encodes CASSLDGGITEAFF.

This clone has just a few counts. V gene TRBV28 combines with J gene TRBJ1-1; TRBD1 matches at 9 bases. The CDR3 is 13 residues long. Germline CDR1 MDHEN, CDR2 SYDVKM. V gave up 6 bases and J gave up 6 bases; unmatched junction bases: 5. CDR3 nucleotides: TGTGCCAGCAGATTACAGGGGGCGGCTGAAGCTTTCTTT. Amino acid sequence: CASRLQGAAEAFF.

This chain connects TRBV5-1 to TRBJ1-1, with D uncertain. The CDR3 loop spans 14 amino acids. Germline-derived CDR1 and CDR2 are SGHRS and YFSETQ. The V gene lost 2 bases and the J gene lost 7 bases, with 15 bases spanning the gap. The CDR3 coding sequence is TGCGCCAGCAGCTTCGAGTCCCGATCGATTGAAGCTTTCTTT. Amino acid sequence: CASSFESRSIEAFF.

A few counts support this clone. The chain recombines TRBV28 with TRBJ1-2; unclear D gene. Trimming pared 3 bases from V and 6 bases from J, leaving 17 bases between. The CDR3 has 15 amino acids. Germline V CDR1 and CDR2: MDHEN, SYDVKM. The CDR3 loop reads CASSLISGHGDGYTF. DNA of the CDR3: TGTGCCAGCAGTTTGATAAGTGGGCACGGTGATGGCTACACCTTC.

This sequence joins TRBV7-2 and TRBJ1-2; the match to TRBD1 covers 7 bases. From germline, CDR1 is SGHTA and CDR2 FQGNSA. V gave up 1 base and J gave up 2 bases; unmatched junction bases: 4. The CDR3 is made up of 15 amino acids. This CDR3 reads CASSLEQGLNYGYTF. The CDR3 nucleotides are TGTGCCAGCAGCTTAGAACAGGGGCTCAACTATGGCTACACCTTC.

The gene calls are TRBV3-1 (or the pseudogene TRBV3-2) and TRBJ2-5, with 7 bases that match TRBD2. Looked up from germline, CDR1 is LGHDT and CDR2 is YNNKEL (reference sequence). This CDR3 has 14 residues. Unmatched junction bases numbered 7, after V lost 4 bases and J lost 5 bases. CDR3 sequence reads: CASSLAGEWETQYF. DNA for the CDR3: TGTGCCAGCAGCCTCGCGGGGGAATGGGAGACCCAGTACTTC.

CDR3 sequence: CASSSAGMNTEAFF. The CDR3 nucleotides read TGTGCCAGCAGCTCGGCGGGGATGAACACTGAAGCTTTCTTT. The rearrangement joins TRBV27 to TRBJ1-1; D is ambiguous. Per germline, CDR1 MNHEY and CDR2 SMNVEV (reference sequence). Trimming removed 6 bases from V and 0 bases from J, with 11 bases in between. The CDR3 loop spans 14 amino acids.

CDR3 amino acids: CASRRTGNTEAFF. The CDR3 nucleotides are TGTGCCAGCAGACGGACAGGGAACACTGAAGCTTTCTTT. The rearrangement uses TRBV28 and TRBJ1-1; 7 bases are a match to TRBD1. Trimming took 6 bases from V and 1 from J; bases not matched to a gene: 2. The CDR3 totals 13 residues. CDR1 is MDHEN, CDR2 SYDVKM, per germline. Using reference TRBV28 and TRBJ1-1 for the parts outside the CDR3, the full variable domain is DVKVTQSSRYLVKRTGEKVFLECVQDMDHENMFWYRQDPGLGLRLIYFSYDVKMKEKGDIPEGYSVSREKKERFSLILESASTNQTSMYLCASRRTGNTEAFFGQGTRLTVV.

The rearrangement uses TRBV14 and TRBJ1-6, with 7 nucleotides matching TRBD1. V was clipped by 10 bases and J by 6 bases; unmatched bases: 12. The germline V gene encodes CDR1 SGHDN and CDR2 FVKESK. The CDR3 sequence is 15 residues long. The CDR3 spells CATINLGQSNSPLHF. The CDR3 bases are TGTGCCACTATAAACTTGGGACAGTCTAATTCACCCCTCCACTTT. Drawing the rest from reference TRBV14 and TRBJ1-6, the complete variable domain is EAGVTQFPSHSVIEKGQTVTLRCDPISGHDNLYWYRRVMGKEIKFLLHFVKESKQDESGMPNNRFLAERTGGTYSTLKVQPAELEDSGVYFCATINLGQSNSPLHFGNGTRLTVT.

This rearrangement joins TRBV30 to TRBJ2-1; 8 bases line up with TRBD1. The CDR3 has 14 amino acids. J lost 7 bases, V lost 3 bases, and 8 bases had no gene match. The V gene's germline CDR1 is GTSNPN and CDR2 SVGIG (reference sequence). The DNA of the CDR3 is TGTGCCTGGAGGGGGATCAGGGGGCGGAATGAGCAGTTCTTC. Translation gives CAWRGIRGRNEQFF.

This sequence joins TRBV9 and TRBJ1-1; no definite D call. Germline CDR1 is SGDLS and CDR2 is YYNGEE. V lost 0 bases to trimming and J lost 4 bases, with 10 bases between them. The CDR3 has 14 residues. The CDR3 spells CASSVATAGTEAFF. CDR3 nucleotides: TGTGCCAGCAGCGTAGCTACCGCGGGCACTGAAGCTTTCTTT.

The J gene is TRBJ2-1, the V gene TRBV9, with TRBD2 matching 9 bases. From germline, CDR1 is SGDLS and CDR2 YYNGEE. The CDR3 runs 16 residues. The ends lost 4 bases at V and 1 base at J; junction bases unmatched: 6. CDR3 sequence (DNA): TGTGCCAGCAGCTCCACAGCGGGAGGTTCCTACAATGAGCAGTTCTTC. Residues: CASSSTAGGSYNEQFF.

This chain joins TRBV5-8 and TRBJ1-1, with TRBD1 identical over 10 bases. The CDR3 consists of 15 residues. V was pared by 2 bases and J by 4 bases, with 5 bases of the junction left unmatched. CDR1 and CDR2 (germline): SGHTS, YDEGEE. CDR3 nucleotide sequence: TGTGCCAGCAGCTTAGGGGGACAGGGGAGCACTGAAGCTTTCTTT. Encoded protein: CASSLGGQGSTEAFF. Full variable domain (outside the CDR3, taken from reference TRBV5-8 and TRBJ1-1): EAGVTQSPTHLIKTRGQQATLRCSPISGHTSVYWYQQALGLGLQFLLWYDEGEERNRGNFPPRFSGRQFPNYSSELNVNALELEDSALYLCASSLGGQGSTEAFFGQGTRLTVV.